One and the same sample provided the 2 T cell receptor beta chains below, sequenced in a study of technical replicates of blood from several donors. Profiled with immunoSEQ multiplex PCR; TCRdb holds only in-frame clones, not every one. Seen here are 77,000 or so clones, 80% to 95% observed once, and the top ten hold around 0.44%. The sequenced sample was T cells isolated from PBMCs. The origin of the receptors is a human donor in good health.

This chain joins TRBV5-6 and TRBJ1-2, with 8 bases lining up with TRBD1. The ends lost 5 bases at V and 6 bases at J; junction bases unmatched: 9. Germline CDR1 and CDR2: SGHDT and YYEEEE. This CDR3 contains 14 residues. As DNA, the CDR3 is TGTGCCAGCAGTTTTTGGACAGGGCTCCATGGCTACACCTTC. Its protein is CASSFWTGLHGYTF.

The chain's CDR3 is CAWSVAGAEKLFF. In DNA form, the CDR3 reads TGTGCCTGGAGTGTAGCGGGCGCTGAAAAACTGTTTTTT. The chain uses TRBV30 and TRBJ1-4; D gene uncertain. CDR3 length: 13 residues. Germline loops: CDR1 GTSNPN, CDR2 SVGIG (reference sequence). Trimming shortened V by 0 bases and J by 7 bases, and 9 bases separated the two germline ends.